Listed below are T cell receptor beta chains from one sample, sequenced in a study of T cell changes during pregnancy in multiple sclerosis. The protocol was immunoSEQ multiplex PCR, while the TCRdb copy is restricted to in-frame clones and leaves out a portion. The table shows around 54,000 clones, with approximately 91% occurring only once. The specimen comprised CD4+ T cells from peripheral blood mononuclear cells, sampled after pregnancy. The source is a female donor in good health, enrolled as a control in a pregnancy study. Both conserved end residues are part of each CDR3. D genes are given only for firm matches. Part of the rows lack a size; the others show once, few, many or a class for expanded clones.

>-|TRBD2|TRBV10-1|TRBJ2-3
CASSGTSGGTDTQYF
TGCGCCAGCAGCGGGACTAGCGGGGGCACAGATACGCAGTATTTT
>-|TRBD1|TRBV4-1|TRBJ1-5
CASSRTGGWGNQPQHF
TGCGCCAGCAGCCGCACAGGGGGCTGGGGCAATCAGCCCCAGCATTTT
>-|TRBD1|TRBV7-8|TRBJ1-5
CASSPRGQGRQPQHF
TGTGCCAGCAGCCCAAGGGGACAGGGGCGTCAGCCCCAGCATTTT
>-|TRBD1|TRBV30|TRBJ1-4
CAWSGTGANEKLFF
TGTGCCTGGAGTGGTACAGGGGCTAATGAAAAACTGTTTTTT
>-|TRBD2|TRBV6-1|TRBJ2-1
CASSSGIAGVNEQFF
TGTGCCAGCAGTAGTGGGATAGCGGGGGTTAATGAGCAGTTCTTC
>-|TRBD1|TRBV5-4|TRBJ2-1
CASSGDRGGEQFF
TGTGCCAGCAGCGGGGACAGGGGGGGTGAGCAGTTCTTC
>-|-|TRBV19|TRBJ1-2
CASSARVYGYTF
TGTGCCAGTAGTGCCAGGGTTTATGGCTACACCTTC
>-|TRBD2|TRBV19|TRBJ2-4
CASSIGGGRDIQYF
TGTGCCAGTAGTATCGGGGGAGGGCGGGACATTCAGTACTTC
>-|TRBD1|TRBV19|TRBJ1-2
CASSAGTDTYYGYTF
TGTGCCAGTAGCGCCGGGACAGACACTTACTATGGCTACACCTTC
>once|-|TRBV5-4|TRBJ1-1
CASSLGQATEAFF
TGTGCCAGCAGCTTGGGGCAGGCCACTGAAGCTTTCTTT
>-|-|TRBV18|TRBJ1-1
CASSPEIRGEAFF
TGTGCCAGCTCACCAGAAATCAGGGGAGAAGCTTTCTTT
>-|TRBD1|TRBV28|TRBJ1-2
CASRTGGISNYGYTF
TGTGCCAGCAGGACAGGGGGTATATCTAACTATGGCTACACCTTC
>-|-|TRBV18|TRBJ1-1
CASSPGENTEAFF
TGTGCCAGCTCACCAGGAGAGAACACTGAAGCTTTCTTT
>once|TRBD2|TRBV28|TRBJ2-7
CASRRTSGRYEQYF
TGTGCCAGCAGGCGGACTAGCGGGAGGTACGAGCAGTACTTC
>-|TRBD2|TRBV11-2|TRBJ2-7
CASSLAGTSGSSSYEQYF
TGTGCCAGCAGCTTAGCTGGGACTAGCGGGAGTAGTTCCTACGAGCAGTACTTC
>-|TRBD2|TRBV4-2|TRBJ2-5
CASSQATSGRLKETQYF
TGTGCCAGCAGCCAAGCGACTAGCGGGAGGTTGAAAGAGACCCAGTACTTC
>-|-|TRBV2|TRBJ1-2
CASSEYLLGVGYTF
TGTGCCAGCAGTGAATATTTGCTAGGGGTCGGCTACACCTTC
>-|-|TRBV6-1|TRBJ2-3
CASSVVSTDTQYF
TGTGCCAGCAGTGTCGTGAGCACAGATACGCAGTATTTT
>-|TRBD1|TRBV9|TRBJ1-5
CASSPGTVGNQPQHF
TGTGCCAGCAGCCCGGGGACAGTAGGGAACCAGCCCCAGCATTTT
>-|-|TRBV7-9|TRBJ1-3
CASSLAGAGNTIYF
TGTGCCAGCAGCTTAGCAGGGGCCGGAAACACCATATATTTT
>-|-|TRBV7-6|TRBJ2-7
CASSLADSGYEQYF
TGTGCCAGCAGCTTAGCTGATAGCGGCTACGAGCAGTACTTC
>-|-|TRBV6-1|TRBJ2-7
CAIASTFLSYEQYF
TGTGCCATAGCGAGTACTTTCCTCTCCTACGAGCAGTACTTC
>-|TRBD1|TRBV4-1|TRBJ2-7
CASRTTGTGVYEQYF
TGCGCCAGCAGAACCACCGGGACAGGGGTGTACGAGCAGTACTTC
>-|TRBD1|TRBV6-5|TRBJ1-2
CASNGQGYGYTF
TGTGCCAGCAATGGACAGGGGTATGGCTACACCTTC
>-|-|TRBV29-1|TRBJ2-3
CSVTTSGFGTDTQYF
TGCAGCGTGACGACATCTGGTTTCGGCACAGATACGCAGTATTTT
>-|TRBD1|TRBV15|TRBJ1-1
CATSRTGAGNTEAFF
TGTGCCACCAGCAGGACAGGGGCTGGGAACACTGAAGCTTTCTTT
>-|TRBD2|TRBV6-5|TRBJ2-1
CASSVGLAGAREQFF
TGTGCCAGCAGTGTGGGACTAGCGGGGGCCAGGGAGCAGTTCTTC
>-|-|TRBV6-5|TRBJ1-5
CASSADRGQPQHF
TGTGCCAGCAGCGCCGATCGGGGTCAGCCCCAGCATTTT
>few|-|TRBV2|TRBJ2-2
CASSRGTGELFF
TGTGCCAGTAGCAGGGGAACCGGGGAGCTGTTTTTT
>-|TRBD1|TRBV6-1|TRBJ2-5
CASSVQGVKTQYF
TGTGCCAGCAGTGTACAGGGGGTGAAGACCCAGTACTTC
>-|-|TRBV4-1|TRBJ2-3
CASSQDGPGDPQAVLTDTQYF
TGCGCCAGCAGCCAAGATGGTCCGGGGGACCCCCAGGCGGTGTTAACAGATACGCAGTATTTT
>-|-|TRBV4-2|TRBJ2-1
CASSQVGSYNEQFF
TGTGCCAGCAGCCAAGTCGGCTCCTACAATGAGCAGTTCTTC
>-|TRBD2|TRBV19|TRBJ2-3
CASSGGVSGTDTQYF
TGTGCCAGTAGTGGGGGGGTTTCTGGGACAGATACGCAGTATTTT
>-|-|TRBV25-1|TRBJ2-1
CASRTRAVGFF
TGTGCCAGCAGGACGAGGGCAGTTGGGTTCTTC
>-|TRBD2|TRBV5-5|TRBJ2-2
CASSFIAGGVNTGELFF
TGTGCCAGCAGCTTTATAGCGGGGGGCGTTAACACCGGGGAGCTGTTTTTT
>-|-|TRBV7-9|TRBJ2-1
CASSLVRVGDEQFF
TGTGCCAGCAGCTTAGTGCGGGTTGGCGATGAGCAGTTCTTC
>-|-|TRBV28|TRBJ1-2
CASSFGVGGYGYTF
TGTGCCAGCAGTTTCGGAGTGGGGGGCTATGGCTACACCTTC
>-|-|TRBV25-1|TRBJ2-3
CASSEYGGTDTQYF
TGTGCCAGCAGTGAATACGGGGGCACAGATACGCAGTATTTT
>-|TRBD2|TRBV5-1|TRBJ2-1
CASSKPIAGTDNEQFF
TGCGCCAGCAGCAAACCAATAGCGGGCACAGACAATGAGCAGTTCTTC
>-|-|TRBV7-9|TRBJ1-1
CASSLQASGTEAFF
TGTGCCAGCAGCTTACAAGCATCGGGAACTGAAGCTTTCTTT
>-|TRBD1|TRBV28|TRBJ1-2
CASSLGQGVVSGYTF
TGTGCCAGCAGTTTAGGACAGGGAGTAGTAAGTGGCTACACCTTC
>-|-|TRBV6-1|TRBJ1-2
CASSEDSAANYGYTF
TGTGCCAGCAGTGAGGACTCCGCAGCTAACTATGGCTACACCTTC
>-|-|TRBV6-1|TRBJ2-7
CASSDRKINEQYF
TGTGCCAGCAGTGACAGGAAAATCAACGAGCAGTACTTC
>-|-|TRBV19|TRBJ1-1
CASSKQGLSEAFF
TGTGCCAGTAGTAAACAGGGTTTATCTGAAGCTTTCTTT
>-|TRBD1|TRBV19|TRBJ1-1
CASSPRTGGSTEAFF
TGTGCCAGTAGTCCGCGGACAGGGGGCTCGACTGAAGCTTTCTTT
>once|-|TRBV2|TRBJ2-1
CASSVHKDPRGLFF
TGTGCCAGCAGTGTGCACAAAGACCCCCGGGGTCTGTTCTTC
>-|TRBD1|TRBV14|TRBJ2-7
CASSQDPIRGTGSSIF
TGTGCCAGCAGCCAAGATCCAATCAGGGGGACAGGGTCTTCCATTTTC
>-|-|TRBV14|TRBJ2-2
CASSQGPRGTNTGELFF
TGTGCCAGCAGCCAAGGACCGCGCGGAACGAACACCGGGGAGCTGTTTTTT
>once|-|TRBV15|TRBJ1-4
CATSRAARDEKLFF
TGTGCCACCAGCAGAGCTGCCCGGGATGAAAAACTGTTTTTT